The next 18 T cell receptor beta chains were all read from a single sample in a study of Graves' ophthalmopathy and Graves' hyperthyroidism. RNA transcripts yielded amplified TCR beta CDR3 regions. In the first round, RT-PCR was carried out with HTBI primers, and a multiplex PCR formed the second round. Each CDR3 protein gets one entry after TCRdb re-called the multiplex PCR reads with MiXCR. The sample includes about 1.2 million distinct CDR3 sequences, about 38% of them seen just once. The sequenced sample consisted of peripheral blood or thyroid tissue (not recorded which). These receptors all come from an adult man with Graves' hyperthyroidism.

This clonotype was detected many times. J is TRBJ1-6 and V is TRBV4-1, with TRBD1 identical over 8 bases. This CDR3 has 14 amino acids. Germline loops: CDR1 MGHRA, CDR2 YSYEKL. Trimming cost V 2 bases and J 9 bases; bases outside gene matches: 3. Here the CDR3 reads CASSQRQGISPLHF. In DNA form, the CDR3 reads TGCGCCAGCAGCCAAAGACAGGGGATTTCACCCCTCCACTTT.

In this sample, this clonotype turned up once. No DNA is shown, since the ends of the CDR3 on it are uncertain; the CDR3 is the one TCRdb lists. The genes are TRBV11-2 and TRBJ2-6. The CDR3 totals 22 residues, both ends included. The germline CDR1 and CDR2 sequences are SGHAT and FQNNGV. This chain's CDR3 is CASSIYLCSVADRDSGANVLTF.

This clonotype was counted at least ten times. J is TRBJ1-5 and V is TRBV7-6, with D hard to call. From germline, CDR1 is SGHVS and CDR2 FNYEAQ. This CDR3 has 16 residues. Trimming shortened V by 0 bases and J by 5 bases, and 14 bases separated the two germline ends. The CDR3: CASSLAPASGDQPQHF. DNA for the CDR3: TGTGCCAGCAGCTTAGCACCCGCGTCTGGAGATCAGCCCCAGCATTTT.

This rearrangement joins TRBV2 to TRBJ1-2; no reliable D call. This CDR3 spans 12 amino acids. The germline V gene encodes CDR1 SNHLY and CDR2 FYNNEI. The ends were cut back, 3 bases at V and 8 bases at J, with 10 bases in the middle. CDR3 sequence reads: CASSDARGGYTF. CDR3 in DNA: TGTGCCAGCAGTGATGCCCGAGGAGGCTACACCTTC.

The chain links TRBV29-1 to TRBJ2-7; D gene unclear. Germline V gene data show CDR1 as SQVTM and CDR2 as ANQGSEA. Trimming cost V 4 bases and J 0 bases, with 13 bases left between them. The CDR3 has 14 amino acids. Here the CDR3 DNA reads TGCAGCGTTGGGATGGGCGGAACCTCCTACGAGCAGTACTTC. This encodes CSVGMGGTSYEQYF.

This clonotype appeared a few times. The chain carries TRBV20-1 and TRBJ1-1; D is perhaps TRBD1 (5 bases). Per the germline V gene, CDR1 is DFQATT and CDR2 is SNEGSKA (reference sequence). This CDR3 region has 13 residues. V lost 0 bases, J lost 11 bases, and 16 bases lay in between. The CDR3 spells CSARDIPGPEAFF. For the CDR3, the DNA is TGCAGTGCTAGAGACATCCCGGGACCGGAGGCTTTCTTT.

V gene TRBV7-9 combines with J gene TRBJ2-7; 7 bases are shared with TRBD1. V shed 6 bases and J 6 bases; nucleotides not matched to a gene: 8. This CDR3 has 13 residues. CDR1 is SEHNR, CDR2 FQNEAQ, per germline (reference sequence). The CDR3 bases are TGTGCCAGCAGGAATGACAGGGTAGGCGAGCAGTACTTC. It codes for CASRNDRVGEQYF.

The V call is TRBV5-1, the J call TRBJ1-5, with a possible D match to TRBD1 (6 bases). The CDR3 runs to 16 residues. V lost 4 bases and J 10 bases, leaving 24 bases between the germline ends. Germline loops: CDR1 SGHRS, CDR2 YFSETQ. The CDR3 coding sequence is TGCGCCAGCAGCACCCCAGGGACATCGGCCGGGGGCCCCCAGCATTTT. Translating gives CASSTPGTSAGGPQHF.

This clonotype was picked up one time. The rearrangement joins TRBV20-1 to TRBJ1-6, with TRBD1 identical over 10 bases. With 1 base clipped from V and 9 bases from J, the junction kept 9 bases outside the gene matches. The CDR3 consists of 16 residues. Per the germline V gene, CDR1 is DFQATT and CDR2 is SNEGSKA (reference sequence). The CDR3 loop is CSARAGGTGVGSPLHF. The CDR3 DNA reads TGCAGTGCTAGAGCAGGGGGGACAGGGGTGGGTTCACCCCTCCACTTT.

On this clonotype itself: This may be a read error: a much more frequent sequence differs by one nucleotide. As the CDR3 is not closed by the conserved phenylalanine or tryptophan, this likely results from a read error. The chain couples TRBV10-3 to TRBJ2-5, with 9 positions matching TRBD2. This CDR3 is built from 16 residues. V dropped 6 bases and J dropped 0; count of bases not matched to a gene: 8. CDR1 ENHRY and CDR2 SYGVKD come from the germline V gene. CDR3 nucleotides: TGTGCCATCAGAGGAGCTAGCGGGAAAAACCAAGAGACCCAGTACCTC. It yields the protein CAIRGASGKNQETQYL.

This clonotype was recorded a few times. This chain links TRBV12-3 or TRBV12-4 with TRBJ1-1, with TRBD1 as a possible D gene (6 bases). V shed 10 bases and J shed 0 bases, with 15 bases lying between them. The CDR3 is 14 amino acids. CDR3 coding DNA: TGTGCCACCGGCCAGGACAGCCTGAACACTGAAGCTTTCTTT. This codes for CATGQDSLNTEAFF.

This clonotype was found many times. The chain joins TRBV7-8 to TRBJ1-5, with 8 positions matching TRBD1. The CDR3 contains 18 residues. The germline V gene has CDR1 SGHVS and CDR2 FQNEAQ. Unmatched junction bases numbered 10, after V lost 3 bases and J lost 0 bases. The CDR3 region has the DNA TGTGCCAGCAGCTTGAGGGACAGGAATGTATATAGCAATCAGCCCCAGCATTTT. Residues: CASSLRDRNVYSNQPQHF. Full variable domain (outside the CDR3, taken from reference TRBV7-8 and TRBJ1-5): GAGVSQSPRYKVAKRGQDVALRCDPISGHVSLFWYQQALGQGPEFLTYFQNEAQLDKSGLPSDRFFAERPEGSVSTLKIQRTQQEDSAVYLCASSLRDRNVYSNQPQHFGDGTRLSIL.

The V call is TRBV20-1, the J call TRBJ2-7; D call uncertain. The V and J ends lost 6 bases and 3 bases respectively, with 18 bases between them. CDR3 length: 14 amino acids. CDR1 DFQATT and CDR2 SNEGSKA come from the germline V gene (reference sequence). For the CDR3, the DNA is TGCAGTGCCGCCCCCCCGCCAGTCGGCTACGAGCAGTACTTC. Its translation is CSAAPPPVGYEQYF.

The rearrangement links TRBV6-5 to TRBJ2-5; D uncertain. The CDR3 loop spans 13 amino acids. CDR1 is MNHEY, CDR2 SVGAGI, per germline. Trimming shortened V by 4 bases and J by 3 bases, and 9 bases separated the two germline ends. CDR3 bases: TGTGCCAGCAGTTGGAGCTGGGAAGAGACCCAGTACTTC. Translated: CASSWSWEETQYF.

Worth noting for this clonotype: Sequence at one end of the junction differs from germline and may be a read error. The chain couples TRBV9 to TRBJ2-2; 14 bases line up with TRBD2. The CDR3 is 15 residues long. From germline, CDR1 is SGDLS and CDR2 YYNGEE. The CDR3 loop is CASRGLAGDSGELLF. The CDR3 coding sequence is TGTGCCAGCAGGGGACTAGCGGGAGACTCCGGGGAGCTGCTTTTT.

The chain combines TRBV11-2 with TRBJ1-2, with D uncertain. Trimming stripped 6 bases from V and 2 bases from J, with 13 bases between. Per germline, CDR1 SGHAT and CDR2 FQNNGV. CDR3 length: 14 amino acids. The CDR3 region has the DNA TGTGCCAGCAGACAAACGCGAGGAAACTATGGCTACACCTTC. Amino acid sequence: CASRQTRGNYGYTF.

The CDR3 DNA reads as TGTGCCAGCAGCCCGGGATTCACTGAAGCTTTCTTT. It translates to CASSPGFTEAFF. The rearrangement uses TRBV11-2 and TRBJ1-1; D is unresolved. Germline V CDR1 and CDR2: SGHAT, FQNNGV. The CDR3 consists of 12 residues. Trimming cost V 5 bases and J 4 bases, with 8 bases left between them.

The table lists this clonotype with a few counts. The chain combines TRBV6-5 with TRBJ2-7, with 8 positions matching TRBD1. The V gene's germline CDR1 is MNHEY and CDR2 SVGAGI. The CDR3 consists of 15 residues. V shed 6 bases and J 1 base; nucleotides not matched to a gene: 8. The chain's CDR3 is CASSRDRGRSYEQYF. CDR3 bases: TGTGCCAGCAGCCGTGACAGGGGAAGATCCTACGAGCAGTACTTC.